The present entry profiles one T cell receptor (beta chain) with its context. Its antigen is currently unknown. This record belongs to a study of radiation and T cells in renal cell carcinoma. Looking at the study overall: Nephrectomy followed 15 Gy stereotactic body radiation by 4 weeks.

V was cut by 0 bases and J by 0 bases, with 6 bases left in between. The germline V gene has CDR1 MNHEY and CDR2 SVGAGI. The CDR3 is 15 amino acids. Generated by immunoSEQ multiplex PCR, the TCRdb table keeps only in-frame clones and is missing some. The table has about 130,000 clones, about 88% seen once. Time point indicated: baseline pretreatment blood. Regarding treatment: 15 Gy SBRT to primary tumor, nephrectomy 4 weeks later. Blood was sampled at baseline, 2 weeks and 4 weeks after SBRT. This renal cell carcinoma was of the clear cell type. Study-level findings and limits: From baseline, blood top tumor clonotypes peaked at 2 weeks post-radiation.

This clonotype originated in a woman in her 50s with renal cell carcinoma. The source material was blood, sampled from a patient whose treatment included radiotherapy and nephrectomy. V is TRBV6-5 and J is TRBJ1-5; no clear D. CDR3 amino acids: CASSYSLDSNQPQHF. Here the CDR3 DNA reads TGTGCCAGCAGTTACTCGTTAGATAGCAATCAGCCCCAGCATTTT.